One and the same sample provided the 16 T cell receptor beta chains below, sequenced in a study of blood T cell repertoires in COVID-19. TCRdb's table, derived via immunoSEQ multiplex PCR, lists solely in-frame clones and lacks some. In the table there are about 440,000 clones, about 85% of which are singletons. The sample consisted of PBMCs or T cells enriched from blood (not recorded which). The receptor set was obtained from a woman between 18 and 29 years old with acute COVID-19.

The count of this clone is one. This chain links TRBV11-1 with TRBJ1-1; 9 nucleotides agree with TRBD1. The CDR3 loop spans 15 amino acids. V shed 5 bases, J shed 1 base, and the junction held 5 bases outside the gene matches. CDR1 is SGHAT and CDR2 is FQDESV in the germline V gene (reference sequence). This CDR3 reads CASSTDRGGNTEAFF. CDR3 DNA: TGTGCCAGCAGCACAGACAGGGGGGGGAACACTGAAGCTTTCTTT.

This chain uses TRBV5-4 with TRBJ2-7; 12 bases match TRBD1. Germline CDR1 is SGHNT and CDR2 is YYREEE (reference sequence). The CDR3 consists of 14 residues. V was pared by 3 bases and J by 5 bases, with 3 bases of the junction left unmatched. The CDR3 DNA follows: TGTGCCAGCAGCTGGGGACAGGGGGCGCACGAGCAGTACTTC. Encoded protein: CASSWGQGAHEQYF.

The rearrangement uses TRBV6-5 and TRBJ1-1; 8 nucleotides align to TRBD1. This CDR3 is 13 amino acids long. Germline assignment: CDR1 MNHEY and CDR2 SVGAGI. V was pared by 7 bases and J by 3 bases, with 4 bases of the junction left unmatched. The CDR3 DNA is TGTGCCAGCAACTGGGGACAGGACACTGAAGCTTTCTTT. Amino acid sequence: CASNWGQDTEAFF.

The chain recombines TRBV2 with TRBJ1-3, with TRBD1 identical over 7 bases. Germline CDR1 and CDR2: SNHLY and FYNNEI. Trimming removed 3 bases from V and 0 bases from J; junction bases left unmatched: 2. This CDR3 spans 15 amino acids. Written as DNA, the CDR3 is TGTGCCAGCAGTGAGGACAGGTACTCTGGAAACACCATATATTTT. Protein: CASSEDRYSGNTIYF.

About this clone itself: One end of the junction is discordant with germline, which a read error may explain. The CDR3 here is CASSSGTSRDTQYF. As DNA, the CDR3 is TGCGCCAGCAGCTCCGGGACTAGCAGAGATACGCAGTATTTT. This chain connects TRBV5-1 to TRBJ2-3; 9 bases match TRBD2. The CDR3 runs 14 residues. Germline assignment: CDR1 SGHRS and CDR2 YFSETQ.

As regards this clone: Relative to the germline gene, one junction end is altered; a read error may explain this. The chain links TRBV7-7 to TRBJ2-1; 10 bases are a match to TRBD2. CDR3 length equals 15 residues. Per the germline V gene, CDR1 is SSHAT and CDR2 is FNYEAQ (reference sequence). The CDR3 DNA reads as TGTGCTAGCAGCCGCGGGACTAGCGAGTACAATGAGCAGTTCTTC. It translates to CASSRGTSEYNEQFF.

This chain joins TRBV28 and TRBJ2-7; D may be TRBD1 (5 bases). Germline values: CDR1 MDHEN, CDR2 SYDVKM. The V and J ends lost 6 bases and 4 bases respectively, with 22 bases between them. The CDR3 covers 16 residues. Here the CDR3 DNA reads TGTGCCAGCAGCCGGATTCAGGGTCGCCGACTGTACGAGCAGTACTTC. It yields the protein CASSRIQGRRLYEQYF.

The rearrangement uses TRBV27 and TRBJ1-4; D remains ambiguous. Per germline, CDR1 MNHEY and CDR2 SMNVEV (reference sequence). The CDR3 consists of 14 residues. V lost 0 bases and J 7 bases, leaving 9 bases between the germline ends. In DNA, the CDR3 is TGTGCCAGCAGTTTATCCTGGACTGGTGAAAAACTGTTTTTT. Translated, it gives CASSLSWTGEKLFF.

J is TRBJ2-3 and V is TRBV7-2; 9 positions agree with TRBD2. V shed 2 bases and J 6 bases; nucleotides not matched to a gene: 6. The CDR3 is 15 residues long. Germline-derived CDR1 and CDR2 are SGHTA and FQGNSA. Here the CDR3 reads CASSLMGLASDTQYF. In nucleotides, the CDR3 is TGTGCCAGCAGCTTAATGGGACTAGCAAGTGATACGCAGTATTTT.

The rearrangement uses TRBV5-1 and TRBJ1-2, with D perhaps matching TRBD1 (5 bases). Deletions cut 0 bases from V and 4 bases from J, with 10 bases between. CDR1 SGHRS and CDR2 YFSETQ come from the germline V gene. This CDR3 has 14 residues. This CDR3 is CASSLAPGSYGYTF. CDR3 coding DNA: TGCGCCAGCAGCTTGGCCCCAGGGTCCTATGGCTACACCTTC. Combining the CDR3 with reference TRBV5-1 and TRBJ1-2 gives the whole variable domain KAGVTQTPRYLIKTRGQQVTLSCSPISGHRSVSWYQQTPGQGLQFLFEYFSETQRNKGNFPGRFSGRQFSNSRSEMNVSTLELGDSALYLCASSLAPGSYGYTFGSGTRLTVV.

The rearrangement uses TRBV28 and TRBJ2-1; D is undetermined. Trimming stripped 6 bases from V and 5 bases from J, with 11 bases between. Germline-derived CDR1 and CDR2 are MDHEN and SYDVKM. CDR3 length: 13 residues. The CDR3 sequence: CASSPIYHNEQFF. The CDR3 DNA follows: TGTGCCAGCAGCCCTATCTACCACAATGAGCAGTTCTTC.

This clone was seen a single time. CDR3 coding DNA: TGCGCCAGCAGCTTGGACATATTGCAGGGAGGAGGCTACACCTTC. It yields the protein CASSLDILQGGGYTF. V is TRBV5-1 and J is TRBJ1-2; TRBD1 is a possible D gene (5 bases). Germline CDR1 is SGHRS and CDR2 is YFSETQ. The CDR3 spans 15 residues. V lost 0 bases, J lost 8 bases, and 17 bases lay in between.

The rearrangement joins TRBV3-1 (or the pseudogene TRBV3-2) to TRBJ1-4; 7 bases agree with TRBD1. The CDR3 contains 13 residues. The trim removed 4 bases at V and 8 bases at J, leaving 4 bases unmatched. The germline CDR1 and CDR2 sequences are LGHDT and YNNKEL (reference sequence). The CDR3 loop is CASSPQGEEKLFF. The CDR3 region has the DNA TGTGCCAGCAGCCCTCAGGGGGAGGAAAAACTGTTTTTT.

This clone has just a few counts. J is TRBJ1-3 and V is TRBV4-1; 8 positions agree with TRBD1. CDR3 size: 15 residues. With 0 bases clipped from V and 11 bases from J, the junction kept 9 bases outside the gene matches. Germline assignment: CDR1 MGHRA and CDR2 YSYEKL. CDR3 region: CASSQEEDRGYSIYF. CDR3 nucleotide sequence: TGCGCCAGCAGCCAAGAGGAAGACAGGGGATACTCCATATATTTT.

The chain uses TRBV19 and TRBJ1-1; 7 bases are a match to TRBD1. The V gene end was trimmed by 4 bases and the J gene end by 1 base; junction bases not matched to a gene: 3. The length of the CDR3 is 14 residues. The germline V gene encodes CDR1 LNHDA and CDR2 SQIVND (reference sequence). This CDR3 is CASSRNRGNTEAFF. The CDR3 coding sequence is TGTGCCAGTAGTAGAAACAGGGGGAACACTGAAGCTTTCTTT. The variable domain in full, with the rest retrieved from reference TRBV19 and TRBJ1-1, is DGGITQSPKYLFRKEGQNVTLSCEQNLNHDAMYWYRQDPGQGLRLIYYSQIVNDFQKGDIAEGYSVSREKKESFPLTVTSAQKNPTAFYLCASSRNRGNTEAFFGQGTRLTVV.

The V gene is TRBV11-2, the J gene TRBJ2-1, with TRBD2 matching 7 bases. V lost 5 bases and J lost 5; bases outside the gene matches: 6. This CDR3 contains 14 residues. Germline V gives CDR1 SGHAT, CDR2 FQNNGV. The CDR3 loop is CASSPRGGNNEQFF. The CDR3 nucleotides are TGTGCCAGCAGCCCGCGCGGGGGAAACAATGAGCAGTTCTTC.